A selection of T cell receptor beta chains follows, all from one sample in a study of blood T cells in healthy people across ages. TCRdb redid the calling of the 5' RACE reads with MiXCR, one entry per CDR3 protein. Of 950,000 to 1,200,000 distinct CDR3 sequences listed, 35% to 40% are singletons. Sequenced material: blood. The receptor source for this set is a man between 18 and 35 years old in good health. Both conserved end residues are part of each CDR3. D genes are given only for firm matches. Expanded clones get a size class; other rows say once, few or many, or leave the size out.

>TRBV6-6|TRBJ2-3|-|-
TGTGCCAGCACCCTCAATGTGGGAGATACGCAGTATTTT
CASTLNVGDTQYF
>TRBV11-2|TRBJ2-3|-|TRBD2
TGTGCCAGCAGCTTAAATAGGGGGACTAGTACAGATACGCAGTATTTT
CASSLNRGTSTDTQYF
>TRBV5-1|TRBJ1-2|-|-
TGCGCCAGCAGCCCCACCATAGATTATAACTATGGCTGCACCTTC
CASSPTIDYNYGCTF
>TRBV4-2|TRBJ2-3|few|TRBD2
TGTGCCAGCAGCCAAGTGACTAGCGGATTCACAGATACGCAGTATTTT
CASSQVTSGFTDTQYF
>TRBV4-3|TRBJ2-1|few|TRBD2
TGCGCCAGCAGCCAAGATTTCGTCGGGGGGGATAACAATGAGCAGTTCTTC
CASSQDFVGGDNNEQFF
>TRBV11-2|TRBJ2-6|-|-
TGTGCCAGCAGCTTAGAGGACAGTGACTCTGGGGCCAACGTCCTGACTTTC
CASSLEDSDSGANVLTF
>TRBV6-1|TRBJ1-5|-|-
TGTGCCAGCAGTGAAGCCGGGGCATATCAGCCCCAGCATTTT
CASSEAGAYQPQHF
>TRBV20-1|TRBJ2-7|few|-
TGCAGTGCTAGGGGCGACTACGAGCAGTACTTC
CSARGDYEQYF
>TRBV20-1|TRBJ1-4|-|-
TGCAGTGCTAAGGGAGACGAGGCAACTAATGAAAAACTGTTTTTT
CSAKGDEATNEKLFF
>TRBV29-1|TRBJ1-1|-|TRBD1
TGCAGCGTCACCTGGGACAGGGGACACACTGAAGCTTTCTTT
CSVTWDRGHTEAFF
>TRBV12-3/TRBV12-4|TRBJ1-2|many|-
TGTGCCAGCAGTTTAGGGTCCTACTATGGCTACACCTTC
CASSLGSYYGYTF
>TRBV9|TRBJ2-5|-|-
TGTGCCAGCAGCGTAGCCCAGCAAGAGACCCAGTACTTC
CASSVAQQETQYF
>TRBV27|TRBJ1-3|-|-
TGTGCCAGCAGTTTAAGTCTCCGGGACGCTCTAGGAAACACCATATATTTT
CASSLSLRDALGNTIYF
>TRBV4-3|TRBJ2-5|-|TRBD2
TGCGCCAGCAGCCAAGTGGGACTAGCGGGTCATTTGAATGAGCAGTACTTC
CASSQVGLAGHLNEQYF
>TRBV3-1|TRBJ2-5|few|-
TGTGCCAGCAGCCAAGGGTTCCAAGAGACCCAGTACTTC
CASSQGFQETQYF
>TRBV15|TRBJ1-4|few|-
TGTGCCACCAGCACCGGGACAAACGGCGAAAAACTGTTTTTT
CATSTGTNGEKLFF
>TRBV4-2|TRBJ2-3|few|-
TGTGCCAGCAGCCAAGATCCCAGGGACAGCACAGATACGCAGTATTTT
CASSQDPRDSTDTQYF
>TRBV7-3|TRBJ2-1|-|-
TGTGCCAGCAGCCATCCGCGTGGGGGGCTCAATTATAGCTCCTACAATGAGCAGTTCTTC
CASSHPRGGLNYSSYNEQFF
>TRBV5-6|TRBJ2-7|-|TRBD2
TGTGCCAGCAGCTTACGACTAGCGGGGGGACAGTACTTC
CASSLRLAGGQYF
>TRBV12-5|TRBJ2-7|-|-
TGTGCTAGTGGGCCTACACGGGGGTTAACCTACAATGAGCAGTACTTC
CASGPTRGLTYNEQYF
>TRBV6-6|TRBJ2-7|few|TRBD1
TGTGCCAGCAGTTCCCTTCGGGACAGGGGTTACGAGCAGTACTTC
CASSSLRDRGYEQYF
>TRBV29-1|TRBJ1-1|many|-
TGCAGCGTTGAACCCAGGATGAACACTGAAGCTTTCTTT
CSVEPRMNTEAFF
>TRBV7-9|TRBJ1-3|-|-
TGTGCCAGCAGCCTAAACAGGGACTCTGGAAACACCATATATTTT
CASSLNRDSGNTIYF
>TRBV12-5|TRBJ2-7|-|-
TGTGCTAGTGGCCCGCCCCAGGGGAGCTCCTACAATGAGCAGTACTTC
CASGPPQGSSYNEQYF
>TRBV15|TRBJ1-1|few|TRBD1
TGTGCCACCAGCAGAGCCCGGGACAGATCAAACACTGAAGCTTTCTTT
CATSRARDRSNTEAFF
>TRBV25-1|TRBJ2-1|few|TRBD1
TGTGCCAGCAGTCAACCGGGACAGGGGGCAAATGAGCAGTTCTTC
CASSQPGQGANEQFF
>TRBV20-1|TRBJ1-1|-|-
TGCAGTGCTAGAGTAAGAGGGGGGAACACTGAAGCTTTCTTT
CSARVRGGNTEAFF
>TRBV12-3/TRBV12-4|TRBJ2-3|-|-
TGTGCCAGCAGTTTCCAGGGACCTAGCACAGATACGCAGTATTTT
CASSFQGPSTDTQYF
>TRBV28|TRBJ1-1|-|-
TGTGCCAGCAGTTTAAGTCTGGGGGCGAACACTGAAGCTTTCTTT
CASSLSLGANTEAFF
>TRBV20-1|TRBJ1-4|few|-
TGCAGTGCTTTACAGGACGGCTATAATGAAAAACTGTTTTTT
CSALQDGYNEKLFF
>TRBV4-2|TRBJ2-1|few|-
TGTGCCAGCAGCCCGGAGGCGGTGGCAACGACTGAGCAGTTCTTC
CASSPEAVATTEQFF
>TRBV13|TRBJ1-2|few|TRBD1
TGTGCCAGCAGCTCGGGCGGGACAGGGCTCGATGGCTACACCTTC
CASSSGGTGLDGYTF
>TRBV12-3/TRBV12-4|TRBJ1-5|-|-
TGTGCCAGCAGTTTAGGGACAGAGTTTCAGCCCCAGCATTTT
CASSLGTEFQPQHF
>TRBV7-9|TRBJ2-7|-|-
TGTGCCAGTAGCTCTTTGGCGGACTTCTCCTACGAGCAGTACTTC
CASSSLADFSYEQYF
>TRBV24-1|TRBJ2-2|-|TRBD1
TGTGCCACCAGTGGTCAGGGGGTAGGCACCGGGGAGCTGTTTTTT
CATSGQGVGTGELFF
>TRBV20-1|TRBJ1-2|few|-
TGCACCAGGGATCGCGGCTACACCTTC
CTRDRGYTF
>TRBV29-1|TRBJ2-1|-|TRBD2
TGCAGCGTTGGGACTAGCGACTCCTACAATGAGCAGTTCTTC
CSVGTSDSYNEQFF
>TRBV6-4|TRBJ1-2|many|TRBD1
TGTGCCAGCAGTGACTACAGGGGGCGTTACACCTTC
CASSDYRGRYTF
>TRBV12-3/TRBV12-4|TRBJ1-1|-|TRBD1
TGTGCCAGCAGTTTGGGACAGGGCCTTGAAGCTTTCTTT
CASSLGQGLEAFF
>TRBV4-3|TRBJ1-1|-|-
TGCGCCAGCAGCCAAGGCCTCTACAGGGACACTGAAGCTTTCTTT
CASSQGLYRDTEAFF
>TRBV5-1|TRBJ2-7|-|-
TGCGCCAGCAGCTTCTCGCCAGGGAACAGCTACGAGCAGTACTTC
CASSFSPGNSYEQYF